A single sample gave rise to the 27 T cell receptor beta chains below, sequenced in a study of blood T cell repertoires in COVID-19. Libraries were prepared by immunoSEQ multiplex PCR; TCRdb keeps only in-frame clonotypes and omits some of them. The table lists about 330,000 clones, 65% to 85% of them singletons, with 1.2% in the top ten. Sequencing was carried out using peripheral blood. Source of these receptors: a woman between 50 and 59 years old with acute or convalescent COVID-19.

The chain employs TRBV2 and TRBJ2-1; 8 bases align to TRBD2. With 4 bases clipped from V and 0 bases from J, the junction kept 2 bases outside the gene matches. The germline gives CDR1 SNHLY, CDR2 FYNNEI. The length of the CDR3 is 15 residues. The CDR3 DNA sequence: TGTGCCAGCAGTGGACTAGCGAGCTCCTACAATGAGCAGTTCTTC. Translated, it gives CASSGLASSYNEQFF.

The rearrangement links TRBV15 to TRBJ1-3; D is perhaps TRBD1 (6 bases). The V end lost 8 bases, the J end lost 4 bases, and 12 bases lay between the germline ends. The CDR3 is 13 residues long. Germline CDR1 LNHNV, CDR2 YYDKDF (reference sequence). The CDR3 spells CATDKGDGNTIYF. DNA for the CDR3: TGTGCCACCGATAAGGGGGACGGAAACACCATATATTTT. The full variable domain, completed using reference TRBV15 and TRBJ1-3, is DAMVIQNPRYQVTQFGKPVTLSCSQTLNHNVMYWYQQKSSQAPKLLFHYYDKDFNNEADTPDNFQSRRPNTSFCFLDIRSPGLGDTAMYLCATDKGDGNTIYFGEGSWLTVV.

The chain's CDR3 is CASRSRTGPEAEAFF. The CDR3 DNA is TGTGCCAGCAGATCTAGGACAGGACCCGAGGCTGAAGCTTTCTTT. The chain combines TRBV6-5 with TRBJ1-1, with 7 bases that match TRBD1. The J segment lost 6 bases and the V segment lost 6 bases, leaving 13 bases of the junction unmatched. The CDR3 is 15 residues long. Germline V lookup: CDR1 MNHEY, CDR2 SVGAGI.

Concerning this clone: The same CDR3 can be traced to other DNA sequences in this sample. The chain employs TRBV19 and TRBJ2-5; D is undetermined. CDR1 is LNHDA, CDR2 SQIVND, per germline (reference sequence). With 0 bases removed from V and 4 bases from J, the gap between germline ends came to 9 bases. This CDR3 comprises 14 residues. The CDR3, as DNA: TGTGCCAGTAGTATAGATACCCCCGGAGAGACCCAGTACTTC. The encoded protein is CASSIDTPGETQYF.

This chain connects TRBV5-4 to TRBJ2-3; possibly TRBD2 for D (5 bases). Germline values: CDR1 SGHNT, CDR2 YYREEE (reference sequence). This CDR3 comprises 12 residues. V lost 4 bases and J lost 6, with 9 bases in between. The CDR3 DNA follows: TGTGCCAGCAGCCCGAGGGCGGATACGCAGTATTTT. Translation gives CASSPRADTQYF.

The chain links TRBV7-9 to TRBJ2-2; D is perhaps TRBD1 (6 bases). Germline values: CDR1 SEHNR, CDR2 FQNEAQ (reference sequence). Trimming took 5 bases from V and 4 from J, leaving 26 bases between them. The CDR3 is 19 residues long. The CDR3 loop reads CASSPTTGVGGASTGELFF. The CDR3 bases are TGTGCCAGCAGCCCTACCACAGGCGTTGGGGGCGCGAGCACCGGGGAGCTGTTTTTT.

CDR3 amino acids: CASSFGQGINYGYTF. DNA for the CDR3: TGTGCCAGCAGCTTCGGACAGGGGATTAACTATGGCTACACCTTC. This sequence joins TRBV9 and TRBJ1-2; 9 bases map to TRBD1. The V segment lost 4 bases and the J segment 1 base; nucleotides outside the gene matches: 5. Looked up from germline, CDR1 is SGDLS and CDR2 is YYNGEE. This CDR3 is 15 amino acids long.

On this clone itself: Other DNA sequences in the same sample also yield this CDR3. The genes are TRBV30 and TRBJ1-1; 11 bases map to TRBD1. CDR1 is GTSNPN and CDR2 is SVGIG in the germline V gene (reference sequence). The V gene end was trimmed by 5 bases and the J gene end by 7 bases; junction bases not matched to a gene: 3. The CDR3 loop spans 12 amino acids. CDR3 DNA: TGTGCCTGGGGGACAGGGGGAGGTGAAGCTTTCTTT. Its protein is CAWGTGGGEAFF. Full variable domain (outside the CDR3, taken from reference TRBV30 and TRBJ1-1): SQTIHQWPATLVQPVGSPLSLECTVEGTSNPNLYWYRQAAGRGLQLLFYSVGIGQISSEVPQNLSASRPQDRQFILSSKKLLLSDSGFYLCAWGTGGGEAFFGQGTRLTVV.

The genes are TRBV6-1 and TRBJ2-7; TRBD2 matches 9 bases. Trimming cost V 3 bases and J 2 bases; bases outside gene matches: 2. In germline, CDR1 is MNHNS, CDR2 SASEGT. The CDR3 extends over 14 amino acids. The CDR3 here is CASSETSGPYEQYF. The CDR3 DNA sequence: TGTGCCAGCAGTGAGACTAGCGGCCCCTACGAGCAGTACTTC.

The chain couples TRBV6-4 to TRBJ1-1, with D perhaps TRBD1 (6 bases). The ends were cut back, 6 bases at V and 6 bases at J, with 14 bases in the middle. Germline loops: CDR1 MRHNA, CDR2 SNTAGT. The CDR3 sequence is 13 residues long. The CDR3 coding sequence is TGTGCCAGCAGAGAACAGGGCCGATCTGAAGCTTTCTTT. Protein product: CASREQGRSEAFF.

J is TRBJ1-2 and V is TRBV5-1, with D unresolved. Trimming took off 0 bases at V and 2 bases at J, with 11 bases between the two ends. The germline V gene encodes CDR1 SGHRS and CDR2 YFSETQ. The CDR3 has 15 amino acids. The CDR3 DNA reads TGCGCCAGCAGCTTGGTGGCCGGAGTGAACTATGGCTACACCTTC. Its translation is CASSLVAGVNYGYTF.

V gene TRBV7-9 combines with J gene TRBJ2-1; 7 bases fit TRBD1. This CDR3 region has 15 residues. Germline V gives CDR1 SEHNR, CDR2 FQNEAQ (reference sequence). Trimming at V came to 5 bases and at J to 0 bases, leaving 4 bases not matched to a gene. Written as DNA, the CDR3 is TGTGCCAGCAGCGGGGGACAGCGCTCCTACAATGAGCAGTTCTTC. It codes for CASSGGQRSYNEQFF.

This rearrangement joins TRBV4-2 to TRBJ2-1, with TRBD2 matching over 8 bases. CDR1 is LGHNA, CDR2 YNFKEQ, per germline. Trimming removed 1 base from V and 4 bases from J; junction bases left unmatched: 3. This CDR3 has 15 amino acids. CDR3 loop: CASSQGSGEYNEQFF. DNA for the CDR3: TGTGCCAGCAGCCAAGGTAGCGGGGAGTACAATGAGCAGTTCTTC.

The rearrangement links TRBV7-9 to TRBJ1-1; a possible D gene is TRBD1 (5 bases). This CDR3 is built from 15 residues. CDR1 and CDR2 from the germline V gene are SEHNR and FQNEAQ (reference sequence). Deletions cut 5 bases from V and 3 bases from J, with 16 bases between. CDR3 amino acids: CASSAEAAGYTEAFF. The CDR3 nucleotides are TGTGCCAGCAGCGCCGAGGCGGCAGGGTACACTGAAGCTTTCTTT.

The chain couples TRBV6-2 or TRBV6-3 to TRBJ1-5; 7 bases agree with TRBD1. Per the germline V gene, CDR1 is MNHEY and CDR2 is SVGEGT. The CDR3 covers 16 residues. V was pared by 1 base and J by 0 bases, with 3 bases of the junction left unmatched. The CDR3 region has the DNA TGTGCCAGCAGTTACTTTCAGGGGGATAGCAATCAGCCCCAGCATTTT. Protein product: CASSYFQGDSNQPQHF.

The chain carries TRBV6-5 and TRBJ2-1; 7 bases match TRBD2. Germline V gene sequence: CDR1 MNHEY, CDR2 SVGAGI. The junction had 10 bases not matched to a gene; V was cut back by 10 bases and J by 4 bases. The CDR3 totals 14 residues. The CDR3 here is CATIGLVSYNEQFF. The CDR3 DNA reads TGTGCCACCATTGGACTAGTTTCGTACAATGAGCAGTTCTTC.

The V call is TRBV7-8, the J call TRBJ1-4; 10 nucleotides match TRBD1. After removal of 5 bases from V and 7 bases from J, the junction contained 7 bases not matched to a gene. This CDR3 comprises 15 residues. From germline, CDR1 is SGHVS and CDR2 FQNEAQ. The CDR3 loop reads CASSPRTGGFEKLFF. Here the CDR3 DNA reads TGTGCCAGCAGCCCCCGGACAGGGGGTTTTGAAAAACTGTTTTTT.

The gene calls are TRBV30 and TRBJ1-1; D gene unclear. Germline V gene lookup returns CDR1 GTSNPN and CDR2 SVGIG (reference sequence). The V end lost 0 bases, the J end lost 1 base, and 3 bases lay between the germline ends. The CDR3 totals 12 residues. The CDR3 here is CAWSVRNTEAFF. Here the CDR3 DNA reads TGTGCCTGGAGTGTTAGGAACACTGAAGCTTTCTTT.

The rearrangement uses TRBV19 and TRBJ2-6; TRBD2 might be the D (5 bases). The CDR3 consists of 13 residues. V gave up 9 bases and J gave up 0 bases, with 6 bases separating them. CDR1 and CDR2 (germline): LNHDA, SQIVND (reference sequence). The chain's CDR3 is CASRDSGANVLTF. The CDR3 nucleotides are TGTGCCAGCCGGGACTCTGGGGCCAACGTCCTGACTTTC.

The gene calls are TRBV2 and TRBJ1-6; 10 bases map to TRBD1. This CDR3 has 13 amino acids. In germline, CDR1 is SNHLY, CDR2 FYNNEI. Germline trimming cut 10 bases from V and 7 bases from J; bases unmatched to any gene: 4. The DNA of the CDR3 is TGTGCCATCCGGACAGGGGGGAATTCACCCCTCCACTTT. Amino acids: CAIRTGGNSPLHF.

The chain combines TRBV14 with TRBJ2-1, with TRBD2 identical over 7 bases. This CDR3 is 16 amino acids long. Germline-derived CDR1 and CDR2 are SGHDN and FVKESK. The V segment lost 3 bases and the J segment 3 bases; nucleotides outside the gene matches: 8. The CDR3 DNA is TGTGCCAGCAGCCATAGTTTGCGGGAGCTCTACAATGAGCAGTTCTTC. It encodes CASSHSLRELYNEQFF.

CDR3 sequence reads: CASSLNPPDNLGLNEQFF. DNA for the CDR3: TGTGCCAGCAGCTTAAATCCGCCCGACAACCTGGGCCTCAATGAGCAGTTCTTC. The chain combines TRBV7-3 with TRBJ2-1, with D unclear. The ends were cut back, 1 base at V and 6 bases at J, with 22 bases in the middle. The CDR3 totals 18 residues. Germline V lookup: CDR1 SGHTA, CDR2 FQGTGA.

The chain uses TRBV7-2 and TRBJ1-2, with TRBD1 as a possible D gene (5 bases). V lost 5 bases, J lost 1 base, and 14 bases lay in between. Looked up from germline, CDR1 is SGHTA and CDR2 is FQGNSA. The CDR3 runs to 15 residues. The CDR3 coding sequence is TGTGCCAGCAGCACCCACAGGCTCATTAACTATGGCTACACCTTC. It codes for CASSTHRLINYGYTF.

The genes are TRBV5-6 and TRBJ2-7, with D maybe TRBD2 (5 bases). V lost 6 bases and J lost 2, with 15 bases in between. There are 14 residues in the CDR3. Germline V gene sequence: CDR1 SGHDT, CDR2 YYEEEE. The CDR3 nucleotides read TGTGCCAGCACCTTTTTCGGGAACCCCTACGAGCAGTACTTC. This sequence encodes CASTFFGNPYEQYF.

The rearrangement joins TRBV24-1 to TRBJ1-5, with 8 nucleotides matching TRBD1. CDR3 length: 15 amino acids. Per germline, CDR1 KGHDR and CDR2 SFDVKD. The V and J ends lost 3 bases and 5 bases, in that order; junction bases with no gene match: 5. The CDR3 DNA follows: TGTGCCACCAGTGATCGGACAGGGCGGTATCAGCCCCAGCATTTT. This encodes CATSDRTGRYQPQHF.

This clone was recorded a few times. The CDR3 loop is CASSVQGTGNTIYF. The CDR3 nucleotides read TGTGCCAGCAGCGTCCAGGGGACGGGAAACACCATATATTTT. The chain uses TRBV9 and TRBJ1-3; weak D call: TRBD1 (6 bases). The germline V gene encodes CDR1 SGDLS and CDR2 YYNGEE. V lost 2 bases to trimming and J lost 4 bases, with 10 bases between them. The CDR3 runs 14 residues.

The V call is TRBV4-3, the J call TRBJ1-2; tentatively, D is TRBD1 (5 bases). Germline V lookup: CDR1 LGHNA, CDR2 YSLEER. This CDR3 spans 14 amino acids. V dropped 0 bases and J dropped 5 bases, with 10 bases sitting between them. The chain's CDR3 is CASSQDPQGYGYTF. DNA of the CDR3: TGCGCCAGCAGCCAAGATCCCCAGGGATATGGCTACACCTTC.